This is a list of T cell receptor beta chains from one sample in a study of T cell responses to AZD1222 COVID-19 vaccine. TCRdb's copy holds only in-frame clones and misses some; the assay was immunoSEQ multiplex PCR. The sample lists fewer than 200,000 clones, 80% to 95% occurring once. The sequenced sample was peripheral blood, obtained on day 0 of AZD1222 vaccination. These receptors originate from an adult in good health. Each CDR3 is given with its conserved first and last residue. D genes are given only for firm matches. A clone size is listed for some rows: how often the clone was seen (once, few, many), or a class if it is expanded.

TGCGCCAGCAGTCGGCGCGGCCAGGGATCTGGCTACACCTTC	CASSRRGQGSGYTF	TRBV23-1	NA	TRBJ1-2	14	NA
TGTGCCAGCTCACCACGACGGACAGGGGAGGGGAGTGAAGCTTTCTTT	CASSPRRTGEGSEAFF	TRBV18	NA	TRBJ1-1	16	TRBD1
TGCGCCAGCAGCTTACTTGAGACAGGGCGCTCCGAAGCTTTCTTT	CASSLLETGRSEAFF	TRBV4-3	NA	TRBJ1-1	15	TRBD1
TGCAGGCAAGGACTAGGAGAGACCCAGTACTTC	CRQGLGETQYF	TRBV20-1	NA	TRBJ2-5	11	TRBD2
TGTGCCAGCAGTTTACGGTGGGAAAATCAGCCCCAGCATTTT	CASSLRWENQPQHF	TRBV27	NA	TRBJ1-5	14	NA
TGTGCCAGCAGCTTGCGTTCCCTGGGACTGAGACCCTATGGCTACACCTTC	CASSLRSLGLRPYGYTF	TRBV7-9	NA	TRBJ1-2	17	NA
TGTGCCAGCAGCTTAGATTGGACGGGGGGGAGACTTTACAATGAGCAGTTCTTC	CASSLDWTGGRLYNEQFF	TRBV11-3	NA	TRBJ2-1	18	TRBD2
TGTGCCAGCAGCTTATTGTCAGGTATATTTGTCGATGAGCAGTTCTTC	CASSLLSGIFVDEQFF	TRBV7-8	few	TRBJ2-1	16	NA
TGTGCCAGCAGTGGGACAGGGCGTGAAAAACTGTTTTTT	CASSGTGREKLFF	TRBV28	NA	TRBJ1-4	13	TRBD1
TGCGCCAGCAGCTTTGGTGATGGCTATGGCTACACCTTC	CASSFGDGYGYTF	TRBV5-1	NA	TRBJ1-2	13	NA
TGTGCCAGCAGCGTAGGACAACAGACTTCCTACGAGCAGTACTTC	CASSVGQQTSYEQYF	TRBV9	NA	TRBJ2-7	15	NA
TGTGCCAGCAGCCGGGGGGCAGTCGTCGAAAATGAGCAGTTCTTC	CASSRGAVVENEQFF	TRBV7-2	NA	TRBJ2-1	15	NA
TGTGCCAGCGGAACTAGAGAAGGGCGCAATACGCAGTATTTT	CASGTREGRNTQYF	TRBV27	NA	TRBJ2-3	14	NA
TGTGCCAGCAGCTTAATGGTAGCCGTAGATACGCAGTATTTT	CASSLMVAVDTQYF	TRBV7-2	NA	TRBJ2-3	14	NA
TGTGCCATCAGTTCCTCAGGGGGCGAGGACGAGCAGTACTTC	CAISSSGGEDEQYF	TRBV10-3	NA	TRBJ2-7	14	TRBD1
TGTGCCAGCAAAGGCGTGGGGGTGCACTATGGCTACACCTTC	CASKGVGVHYGYTF	TRBV21-1	NA	TRBJ1-2	14	NA
TGTGCCAGCAGCCCCCGTTGGCAGCCGGGCCCTAAGGACTATGGCTACACCTTC	CASSPRWQPGPKDYGYTF	TRBV7-2	NA	TRBJ1-2	18	NA
TGTGCCAGCAGTTTAAAATGGACCCAGTACTTC	CASSLKWTQYF	TRBV12-3/TRBV12-4	NA	TRBJ2-5	11	NA
TGCGCCAGCAGCTTGAATTACGGGACAGCGCCCGGTGGCTACACCTTC	CASSLNYGTAPGGYTF	TRBV5-1	NA	TRBJ1-2	16	TRBD1
TGTGCCAGCAGCCAAGAGCCAGGGTTCGCTAATGAAAAACTGTTTTTT	CASSQEPGFANEKLFF	TRBV4-2	NA	TRBJ1-4	16	NA
TGTGCCAGCAGCTTTTCGGGGACGACGAGCTCCTATAATTCACCCCTCCACTTT	CASSFSGTTSSYNSPLHF	TRBV5-8	NA	TRBJ1-6	18	NA
TGTGCCAGCAGTACTGGGTTTGGAGCACCCCTCCACTTT	CASSTGFGAPLHF	TRBV27	NA	TRBJ1-6	13	NA
TGTGCCAGCTCGCGGGGCGCCAGCTCTGGAAACACCATATATTTT	CASSRGASSGNTIYF	TRBV18	NA	TRBJ1-3	15	NA
TGTGCCATCAGTGTCGACAGGGGTAACACTGAAGCTTTCTTT	CAISVDRGNTEAFF	TRBV10-3	NA	TRBJ1-1	14	TRBD1
TGTGCCTGGACTAGGGGCACAGATACGCAGTATTTT	CAWTRGTDTQYF	TRBV30	NA	TRBJ2-3	12	NA
TGTGCCAGCAGCCCAGGGTTCTCGGCATCACCCCTCCACTTT	CASSPGFSASPLHF	TRBV7-8	NA	TRBJ1-6	14	NA
TGCGCCAGCAGCCAAGACTGGACAGGGGTGGCAGATACGCAGTATTTT	CASSQDWTGVADTQYF	TRBV4-1	NA	TRBJ2-3	16	TRBD1
TGTGCCAGCAGGGGTCAGGGCCCGAATGAAAAACTGTTTTTT	CASRGQGPNEKLFF	TRBV9	NA	TRBJ1-4	14	NA
TGTGCCAGTAGTTCCCCCGGGGGTAATGAAAAACTGTTTTTT	CASSSPGGNEKLFF	TRBV19	NA	TRBJ1-4	14	NA
TGCAGTGCTAGTCGAGAGAGGGCAGTAAATTCACCCCTCCACTTT	CSASRERAVNSPLHF	TRBV20-1	NA	TRBJ1-6	15	NA
TGCGCCAGCAGCTTGGGGGTTCGGGGGAGGGCTGAAGAGACCCAGTACTTC	CASSLGVRGRAEETQYF	TRBV5-1	NA	TRBJ2-5	17	TRBD2
TGTGCCAGCAGCCGAGGCACCCGGACGAGCGGGACTGAAGCTTTCTTT	CASSRGTRTSGTEAFF	TRBV14	NA	TRBJ1-1	16	NA
TGTGCCAGTAAGATCGCGGTCCGGGGGATGAACACTGAAGCTTTCTTT	CASKIAVRGMNTEAFF	TRBV19	NA	TRBJ1-1	16	NA
TGTGCCAGCAGTGTCATCGTTGCCAACACTGAAGCTTTCTTT	CASSVIVANTEAFF	TRBV2	NA	TRBJ1-1	14	NA
TGTGCCAGCAGTTTTCAGGGGGAACATGGCTACACCTTC	CASSFQGEHGYTF	TRBV28	NA	TRBJ1-2	13	TRBD1
TGTGCCAGCAGCCAAGATATTCAGTCACCCCTCCACTTT	CASSQDIQSPLHF	TRBV3-1/TRBV3-2	NA	TRBJ1-6	13	NA
TGTGCCAGCACCGGACGGGATCAGCCCCAGCATTTT	CASTGRDQPQHF	TRBV2	few	TRBJ1-5	12	NA
TGCGCCAGCAGTGAGGTCCAGCTCAACACCGGGGAGCTGTTTTTT	CASSEVQLNTGELFF	TRBV10-1	once	TRBJ2-2	15	NA
TGCGCCAGCAGCCCAACGGTGGGGGGTTCGAACACTGAAGCTTTCTTT	CASSPTVGGSNTEAFF	TRBV5-1	NA	TRBJ1-1	16	NA
TGTGCCATCAGTGAGGGCGGGGGCAATGAATGGAATCAGCCCCAGCATTTT	CAISEGGGNEWNQPQHF	TRBV10-3	NA	TRBJ1-5	17	NA
TGTGCCAGCAGTCTGGGGGGTGGACAGCCCCAGCATTTT	CASSLGGGQPQHF	TRBV7-2	NA	TRBJ1-5	13	NA
TGTGCCAGTAGTATACGAGGGGGCGCTAATGAAAAACTGTTTTTT	CASSIRGGANEKLFF	TRBV19	NA	TRBJ1-4	15	TRBD1
TGTGCCAGCAGTCCAGGGACGGATCACCCTGAAGCTTTCTTT	CASSPGTDHPEAFF	TRBV7-2	NA	TRBJ1-1	14	NA
TGTGCCAGCAGCCACTCATTCGATGAGCAGTTCTTC	CASSHSFDEQFF	TRBV14	NA	TRBJ2-1	12	NA
TGCGCCAGCCGTGAACGTCGACGGGACAGGGGGTGGAATGAGCAGTTCTTC	CASRERRRDRGWNEQFF	TRBV5-1	NA	TRBJ2-1	17	TRBD1
TGTGCCAGCAGTTACTCGGGGGGGAATTCACCCCTCCACTTT	CASSYSGGNSPLHF	TRBV6-2/TRBV6-3	NA	TRBJ1-6	14	NA
TGTGCCAGCAGCCAAGAGGCGGGAGAGACCCAGTACTTC	CASSQEAGETQYF	TRBV4-2	NA	TRBJ2-5	13	NA
TGCAGCGTTGACTGGCAGGGGGCCGGGGAGCTGTTTTTT	CSVDWQGAGELFF	TRBV29-1	NA	TRBJ2-2	13	TRBD1
TGTGCCAGCAGTACCCGGACTAGCGGGGGGGATGAGCAGTTCTTC	CASSTRTSGGDEQFF	TRBV28	once	TRBJ2-1	15	TRBD2
TGCGCCAGCAGCAACGACAGGGGGCGTGGGGAGACCCAGTACTTC	CASSNDRGRGETQYF	TRBV5-1	NA	TRBJ2-5	15	TRBD1
TGTGCCAGCAGTGGGGGACAGAACTCTGGGGCCAACGTCCTGACTTTC	CASSGGQNSGANVLTF	TRBV6-1	few	TRBJ2-6	16	TRBD1
TGCGCCAGCTCCGACGGGATGGAGCAGTACTTC	CASSDGMEQYF	TRBV10-1	NA	TRBJ2-7	11	NA
TGTGCCACCAGCGCCGACCGGAGTAGCGGCTACACCTTC	CATSADRSSGYTF	TRBV15	once	TRBJ1-2	13	NA
TGTGCCAGCAGCTTAGTAGGCGGGGAAAACCAAGAGACCCAGTACTTC	CASSLVGGENQETQYF	TRBV7-8	NA	TRBJ2-5	16	NA
TGTGCCAGCAGCTACCAAGAGACCCAGTACTTC	CASSYQETQYF	TRBV7-9	NA	TRBJ2-5	11	NA
TGTGCCAGCAGCTTAAGCGCCTCCGGGACAGGCGGCTACACCTTC	CASSLSASGTGGYTF	TRBV7-3	NA	TRBJ1-2	15	TRBD1
TGTGCCAGTAGCGAACAGGGGAGAACGACCAAAAGGCAGCCCCAGCATTTT	CASSEQGRTTKRQPQHF	TRBV19	NA	TRBJ1-5	17	TRBD1
TGTGCCAGCAGTTACTCGATTCTCGGGAACACTGAAGCTTTCTTT	CASSYSILGNTEAFF	TRBV6-5	NA	TRBJ1-1	15	NA
TGTGCCAGCAGCCCGGGCGGGGGGGGATGGAACATTCAGTACTTC	CASSPGGGGWNIQYF	TRBV7-2	NA	TRBJ2-4	15	TRBD2